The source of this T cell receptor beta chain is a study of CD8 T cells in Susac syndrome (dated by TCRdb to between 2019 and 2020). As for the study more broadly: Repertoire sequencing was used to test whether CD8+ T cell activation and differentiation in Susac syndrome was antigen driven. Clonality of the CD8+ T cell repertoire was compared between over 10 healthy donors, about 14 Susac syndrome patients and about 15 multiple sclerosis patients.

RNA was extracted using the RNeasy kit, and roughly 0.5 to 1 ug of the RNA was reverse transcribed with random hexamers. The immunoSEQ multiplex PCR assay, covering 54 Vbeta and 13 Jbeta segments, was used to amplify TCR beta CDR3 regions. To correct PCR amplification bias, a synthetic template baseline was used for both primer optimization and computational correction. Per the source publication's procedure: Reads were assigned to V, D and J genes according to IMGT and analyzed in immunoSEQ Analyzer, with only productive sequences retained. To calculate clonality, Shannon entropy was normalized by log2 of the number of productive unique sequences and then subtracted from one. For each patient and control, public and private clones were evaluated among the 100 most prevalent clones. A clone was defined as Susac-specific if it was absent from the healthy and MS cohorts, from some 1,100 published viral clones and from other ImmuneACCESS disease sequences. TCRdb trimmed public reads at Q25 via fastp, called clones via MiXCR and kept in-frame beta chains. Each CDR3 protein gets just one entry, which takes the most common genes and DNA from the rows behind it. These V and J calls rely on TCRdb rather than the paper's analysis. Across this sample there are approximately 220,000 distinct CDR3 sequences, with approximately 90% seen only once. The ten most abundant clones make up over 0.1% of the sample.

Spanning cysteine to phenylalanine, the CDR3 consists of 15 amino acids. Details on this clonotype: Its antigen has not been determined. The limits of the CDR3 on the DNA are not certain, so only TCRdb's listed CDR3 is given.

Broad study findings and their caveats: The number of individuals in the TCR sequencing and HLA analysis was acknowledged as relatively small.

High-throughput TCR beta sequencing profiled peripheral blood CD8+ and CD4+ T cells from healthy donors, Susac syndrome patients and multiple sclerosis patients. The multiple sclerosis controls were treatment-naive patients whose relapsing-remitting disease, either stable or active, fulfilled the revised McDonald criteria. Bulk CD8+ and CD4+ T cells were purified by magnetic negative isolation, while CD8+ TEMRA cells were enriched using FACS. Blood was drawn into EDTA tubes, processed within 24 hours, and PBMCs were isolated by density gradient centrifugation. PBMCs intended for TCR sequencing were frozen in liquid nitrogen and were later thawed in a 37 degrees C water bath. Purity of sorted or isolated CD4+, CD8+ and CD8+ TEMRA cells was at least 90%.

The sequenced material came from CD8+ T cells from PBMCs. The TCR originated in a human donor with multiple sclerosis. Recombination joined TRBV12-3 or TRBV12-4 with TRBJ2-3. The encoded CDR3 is CASSSSELDTDTQYF.